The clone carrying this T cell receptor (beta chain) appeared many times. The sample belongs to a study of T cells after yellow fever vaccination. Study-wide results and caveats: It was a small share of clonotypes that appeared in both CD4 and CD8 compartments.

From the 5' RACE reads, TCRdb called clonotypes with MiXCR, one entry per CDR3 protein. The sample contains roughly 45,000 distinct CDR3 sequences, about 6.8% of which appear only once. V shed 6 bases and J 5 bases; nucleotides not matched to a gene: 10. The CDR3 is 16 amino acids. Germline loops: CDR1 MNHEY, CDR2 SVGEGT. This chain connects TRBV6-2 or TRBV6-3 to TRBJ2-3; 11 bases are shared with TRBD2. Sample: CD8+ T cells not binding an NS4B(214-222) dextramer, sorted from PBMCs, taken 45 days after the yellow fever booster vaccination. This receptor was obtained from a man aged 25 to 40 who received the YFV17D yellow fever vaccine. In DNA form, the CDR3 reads TGTGCCAGCAGAAGAGCTAGCGGGAGGTGGGGAGATACGCAGTATTTT. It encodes CASRRASGRWGDTQYF.